These T cell receptor beta chains were read from a single sample in a study of cytomegalovirus exposure and HLA in healthy donors. Sequencing was performed with immunoSEQ multiplex PCR; in TCRdb, only in-frame clones are kept and a portion is missing. The profile shows about 120,000 clones, roughly four fifths of them singletons. The material sequenced was PBMCs. The receptor set was obtained from a man younger than 35 in good health and CMV-seronegative. Each CDR3 is given with its conserved first and last residue. Fields, in order: V gene, J gene, clone size, D gene, CDR3 protein, CDR3 DNA. A D gene is named only where the DNA matches it firmly. A clone size is listed for some rows: how often the clone was seen (once, few, many), or a class if it is expanded.

TRBV2	TRBJ2-4	.	.	CASTLDTSQNIQYF	TGTGCCAGCACCCTGGACACAAGCCAAAACATTCAGTACTTC
TRBV2	TRBJ2-7	.	TRBD1	CASSSGTGSREQYF	TGTGCCAGCAGTTCCGGGACAGGGTCGAGGGAGCAGTACTTC
TRBV7-2	TRBJ1-4	.	.	CASRWSGEKLFF	TGTGCCAGCAGGTGGAGTGGTGAAAAACTGTTTTTT
TRBV10-1	TRBJ1-3	.	.	CASSPDSREGNTIYF	TGCGCCAGCAGCCCCGACAGCCGTGAAGGAAACACCATATATTTT
TRBV7-3	TRBJ2-1	.	TRBD2	CASSLTGTSGGGNEQFF	TGTGCCAGCAGCTTAACGGGGACTAGCGGGGGAGGGAATGAGCAGTTCTTC
TRBV28	TRBJ1-2	few	TRBD1	CASGSRQGHYGYTF	TGTGCCAGCGGGTCTAGACAGGGCCACTATGGCTACACCTTC
TRBV6-6	TRBJ1-5	.	TRBD1	CASTVKGAGNQPQHF	TGTGCCAGCACCGTCAAGGGGGCTGGTAATCAGCCCCAGCATTTT
TRBV13	TRBJ2-1	.	TRBD2	CASSLAGGNNEQFF	TGTGCCAGCAGCTTAGCGGGGGGGAACAATGAGCAGTTCTTC
TRBV6-5	TRBJ1-5	.	TRBD1	CASSKTGGGDQPQHF	TGTGCCAGCAGTAAGACAGGGGGCGGCGATCAGCCCCAGCATTTT
TRBV5-1	TRBJ1-3	.	.	CASSLATGYGNTIYF	TGCGCCAGCAGCTTGGCCACGGGGTACGGAAACACCATATATTTT
TRBV11-3	TRBJ2-3	.	.	CASSLAEDTQYF	TGTGCCAGCAGCTTAGCCGAGGATACGCAGTATTTT
TRBV10-3	TRBJ1-5	few	.	CAISEEYNQPQHF	TGTGCCATCAGTGAGGAGTACAATCAGCCCCAGCATTTT
TRBV13	TRBJ2-1	once	.	CASSSRLISSYNEQFF	TGTGCCAGCAGTTCACGACTGATTAGCTCCTACAATGAGCAGTTCTTC